This T cell receptor beta chain was profiled in a study of blood T cell repertoires in COVID-19. Seattle patient enrollment occurred during active infection, with longitudinal follow-up thereafter. V gave up 4 bases and J gave up 0 bases; unmatched junction bases: 9. The CDR3 has 16 residues. Germline lookup yields CDR1 LGHNA and CDR2 YNFKEQ. As handled by the study authors: Estimation of nucleated cell counts was performed using reference gene primer amplification. Measured with immunoSEQ multiplex PCR; TCRdb has only the in-frame clones, and not every one. V, J and clone size reflect that table, while D and trimming were determined from the DNA. Here the sample spans some 300,000 clones, 85% to 90% being singletons.

Specimen: peripheral blood. The chain joins TRBV4-2 to TRBJ2-7; 7 nucleotides match TRBD1. The sequence was collected from a woman between 45 and 60 years old with COVID-19, enrolled during active disease. The CDR3 here is CASSPSTGFPSYEQYF. CDR3 coding DNA: TGTGCCAGCAGCCCGTCGACAGGGTTCCCCTCCTACGAGCAGTACTTC.